This entry concerns a single T cell receptor (beta chain). Its antigen is currently not known. There are no base qualities to consult, and no much larger clone falls within one base. For the CD8 naive samples, CD45RO-negative cells were positively selected for CCR7, yielding a CD45RA+CCR7+ population from which TemRA cells were excluded. Donors were healthy HIV-negative adults with no recently reported acute infections or vaccinations. Only Caucasian adults living in Nashville, Tennessee, USA were represented among the donors. After blood collection by leukapheresis, PBMCs were isolated using Ficoll-Histopaque density gradient centrifugation and then cryopreserved in the vapor phase of liquid nitrogen. Analytical flow cytometry was used to check the purity and quantity of every magnetically sorted T cell population. From each sorted fraction, genomic DNA was isolated and quantified by UV absorbance on a Nanodrop 2000c.

V loses 3 bases of germline sequence and J loses 9 bases, and the interval between the two ends is 13 bases. From its cysteine to its phenylalanine, the CDR3 spans 13 amino acids. Only the CDR3 DNA is retained, 39 bases long and in frame from the first base. From the germline V gene, CDR1 is SGDLS and CDR2 is YYNGEE. This sample was included in a study of shared clonotypes between healthy human individuals (dated by TCRdb to 2020 to 2021). A note on the overall study: A few men and two women, aged 18 to 49 years, made up the cohort. To estimate repertoire size and how much clonotypes are shared between individuals, the study performed deep sequencing of blood TCR repertoires from roughly five healthy adults. Leukapheresis yielded between about 0.94 and 8.9 billion PBMCs per donor. For each donor, three plates each were used for CD4 naive and CD4 memory, two plates were used for CD8 naive, and one plate was used for CD8 memory. To increase sequencing depth and limit assay-specific biases, different laboratories used diverse techniques to prepare libraries and sequence TCR repertoires.

TCR CDR3 regions were amplified from genomic DNA by multiplex PCR using the deep immunoSEQ assay. Genomic DNA extracted from each cell subset was distributed evenly over all wells of several immunoSEQ 96-well plates, and each plate served as one replicate. For sorted subsets, about 0.2 ug genomic DNA, equal to tens of thousands of T cell genomes, was loaded into each replicate PCR. Purified libraries were measured with a Qubit 3.0 fluorometer, size-checked on a Bioanalyzer 2100, and measured again with the KAPA Library Quantification kit. A separate single-read 150-cycle Illumina NextSeq 550 flow cell was used to sequence each immunoSEQ 96-well plate. The study's own analysis went as follows. Because the immunoSEQ output included only junctional sequences and no quality scores, the filtering could not be the same as the filtering used for full-length reads. Sequences were annotated with PyIR, a Python wrapper for IgBLAST v1.9, using IMGT germline references to assign V/J genes and CDR3. Reads were filtered out if the reads had weak V/J assignments (E-value above 1e-6), no CDR3, stop codons, out-of-frame junctions, or ambiguous translated residues. V3J clonotypes were defined by identical inferred V gene, J gene, and CDR3 amino acid sequence. Percentage overlap between repertoires was calculated by dividing the number of shared unique clonotypes by the size of the smaller repertoire. Three approaches were used to assess repertoire richness: RTK rarefaction, the Chao1 estimator, and Recon v2.1 estimates of unobserved clonotypes. Generation probabilities were computed with OLGA for all TCRbeta clonotypes obtained by the gDNA method from four donors. TCRdb retrieved this table from immuneACCESS and kept in-frame rearrangements only. Not all clones are present; in checked studies, unresolved V genes account for under half, and no reason is known for the remainder. V and J calls and clone size follow that table, whereas D and trimming were derived from the DNA. The sample records around 1,900,000 clones, around 93% of which are singletons. Roughly 1.7% of the sample comes from the top ten.

What the study reported, not specific to this receptor: Rarefaction of sorted-subset datasets indicated incomplete sequencing despite the large sequencing depth. Because the study included only a small number of donors, the genetic and exposure-history diversity represented was limited. Compared with non-shared clonotypes, clonotypes shared by all four sorted-subset donors had higher generation probabilities. Sampling was restricted to blood, and TCR repertoires in tissues likely differ from the TCR repertoires found in blood. Pairwise subsampling indicated that sequencing depth was expected to affect the degree of clonotype sharing among donors. Sharing across several donors was observed for around 5% of naive CD4, over 3% of naive CD8, over 2% of memory CD4, and less than 0.45% of memory CD8 clonotypes. Larger estimated clonotype richness was generally found for naive subsets than for memory subsets.

The V and J segments used are TRBV9 and TRBJ2-1; the D gene is perhaps TRBD2, from 6 matching bases. The TCR sequence derives from a man aged 18 to 29 in good health. Some clones in this sample may be carry-over from other donors' samples. The source material was naive CD8+ T cells from PBMCs. The label giving this sample's cell subset or site can be read as: CD45RA+CCR7+. The encoded CDR3 is CASSAGLGFEQFF. Read as DNA, the sequence is TGTGCCAGCAGCGCGGGACTGGGGTTTGAGCAGTTCTTC.